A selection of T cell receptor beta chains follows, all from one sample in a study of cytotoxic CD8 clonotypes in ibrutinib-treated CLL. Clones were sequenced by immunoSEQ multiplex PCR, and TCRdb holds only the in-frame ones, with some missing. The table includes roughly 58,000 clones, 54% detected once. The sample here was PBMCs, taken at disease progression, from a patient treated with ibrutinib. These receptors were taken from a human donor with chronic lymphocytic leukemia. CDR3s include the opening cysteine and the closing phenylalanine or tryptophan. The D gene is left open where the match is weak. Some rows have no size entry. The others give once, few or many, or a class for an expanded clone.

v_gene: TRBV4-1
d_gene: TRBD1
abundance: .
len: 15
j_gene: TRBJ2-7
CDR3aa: CASSGDSPVDYEQYF
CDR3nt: TGCGCCAGCAGCGGGGACAGCCCTGTAGACTACGAGCAGTACTTC

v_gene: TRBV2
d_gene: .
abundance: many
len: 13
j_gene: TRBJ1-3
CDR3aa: CASSAQERNTIYF
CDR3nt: TGTGCCAGCAGTGCTCAGGAAAGAAACACCATATATTTT

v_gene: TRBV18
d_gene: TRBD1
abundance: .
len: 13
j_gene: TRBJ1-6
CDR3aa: CATNEDRVSPLHF
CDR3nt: TGTGCCACCAATGAAGACAGGGTTTCACCCCTCCACTTT

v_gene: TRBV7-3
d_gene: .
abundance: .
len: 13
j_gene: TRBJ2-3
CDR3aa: CASSSRGTDTQYF
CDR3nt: TGTGCCAGCAGCTCACGGGGCACAGATACGCAGTATTTT

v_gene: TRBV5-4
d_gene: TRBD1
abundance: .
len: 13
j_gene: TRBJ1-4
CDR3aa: CASSTGGNEKLFF
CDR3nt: TGTGCCAGCAGCACAGGGGGGAATGAAAAACTGTTTTTT

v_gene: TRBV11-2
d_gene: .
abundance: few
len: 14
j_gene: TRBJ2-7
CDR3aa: CASSPRQRVAEQYF
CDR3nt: TGTGCCAGCAGCCCACGTCAGCGGGTTGCCGAGCAGTACTTC

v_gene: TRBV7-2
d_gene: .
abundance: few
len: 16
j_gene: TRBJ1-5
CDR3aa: CASSSRRGDSNQPQHF
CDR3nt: TGTGCCAGCAGCTCGAGGAGGGGGGATAGCAATCAGCCCCAGCATTTT

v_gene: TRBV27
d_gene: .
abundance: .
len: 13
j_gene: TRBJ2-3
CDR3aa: CASSFTGTDTQYF
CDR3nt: TGTGCCAGCAGCTTCACAGGGACAGATACGCAGTATTTT

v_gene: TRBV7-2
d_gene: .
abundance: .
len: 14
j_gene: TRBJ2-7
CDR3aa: CASTQTRWPYEQYF
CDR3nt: TGTGCCAGCACGCAGACCCGGTGGCCCTACGAGCAGTACTTC

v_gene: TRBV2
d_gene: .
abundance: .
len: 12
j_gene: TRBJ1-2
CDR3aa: CASRNVFYGYTF
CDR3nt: TGTGCCAGCAGAAACGTTTTCTATGGCTACACCTTC

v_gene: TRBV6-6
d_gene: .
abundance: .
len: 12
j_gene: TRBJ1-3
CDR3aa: CASLGHGNTIYF
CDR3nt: TGTGCCAGCCTTGGACACGGAAACACCATATATTTT

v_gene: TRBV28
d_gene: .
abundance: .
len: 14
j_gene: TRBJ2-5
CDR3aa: CASTPRDGSRTQYF
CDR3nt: TGTGCCAGCACTCCTCGGGACGGGAGTAGGACCCAGTACTTC

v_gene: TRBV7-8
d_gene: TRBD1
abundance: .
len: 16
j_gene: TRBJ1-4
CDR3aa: CASSISGTGANEKLFF
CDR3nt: TGTGCCAGCAGCATCTCCGGGACAGGGGCGAATGAAAAACTGTTTTTT

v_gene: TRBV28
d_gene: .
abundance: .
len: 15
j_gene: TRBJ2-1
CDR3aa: CASRSAGSIYNEQFF
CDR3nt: TGTGCCAGCAGGTCCGCGGGATCCATCTACAATGAGCAGTTCTTC

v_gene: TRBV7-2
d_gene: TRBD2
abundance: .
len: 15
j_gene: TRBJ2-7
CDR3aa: CASRNLAGGTYEQYF
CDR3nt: TGTGCCAGCAGAAATCTAGCGGGGGGAACCTACGAGCAGTACTTC

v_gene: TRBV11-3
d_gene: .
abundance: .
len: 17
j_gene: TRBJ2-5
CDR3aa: CASSPSSRFMTEETQYF
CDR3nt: TGTGCCAGCAGCCCAAGTAGTCGGTTTATGACAGAAGAGACCCAGTACTTC

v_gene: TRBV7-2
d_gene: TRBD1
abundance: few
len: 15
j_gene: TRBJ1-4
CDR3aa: CASSSWTGSNEKLFF
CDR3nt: TGTGCCAGCAGCTCTTGGACAGGGTCTAATGAAAAACTGTTTTTT

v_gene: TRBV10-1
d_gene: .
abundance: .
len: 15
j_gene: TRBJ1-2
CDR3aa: CASSGRAGQFYGYTF
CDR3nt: TGCGCCAGCAGTGGGAGGGCCGGACAGTTCTATGGCTACACCTTC

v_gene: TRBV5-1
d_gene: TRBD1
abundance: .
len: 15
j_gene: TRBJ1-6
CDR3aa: CASSLRDRLNSPLHF
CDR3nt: TGCGCCAGCAGCCTACGGGACAGATTGAATTCACCCCTCCACTTT

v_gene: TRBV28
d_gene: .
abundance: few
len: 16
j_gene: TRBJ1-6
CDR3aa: CASSSGQFSYNSPLHF
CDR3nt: TGTGCCAGCAGCTCAGGACAGTTCTCCTATAATTCACCCCTCCACTTT

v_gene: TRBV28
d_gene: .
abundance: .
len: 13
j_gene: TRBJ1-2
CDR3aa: CASSLLGVYGYTF
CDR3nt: TGTGCCAGCAGTTTATTAGGGGTATATGGCTACACCTTC

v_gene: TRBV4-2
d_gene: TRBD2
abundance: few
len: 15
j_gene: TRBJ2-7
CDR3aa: CASSQETLAVGQQYF
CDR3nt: TGTGCCAGCAGCCAAGAGACACTAGCGGTCGGTCAGCAGTACTTC

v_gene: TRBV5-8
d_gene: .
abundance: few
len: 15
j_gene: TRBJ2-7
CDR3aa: CASSSRSGFSYEQYF
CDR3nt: TGTGCCAGCAGCAGCAGGTCAGGGTTCTCCTACGAGCAGTACTTC

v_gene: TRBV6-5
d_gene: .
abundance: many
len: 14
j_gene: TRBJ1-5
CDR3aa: CASSSGKRNQPQHF
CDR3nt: TGTGCCAGCAGTTCTGGAAAGCGCAATCAGCCCCAGCATTTT